The 30 T cell receptor beta chains presented below share a single source sample, sequenced in a study. TCRdb passed the RT-PCR reads through MiXCR, listing each CDR3 protein once. The sample contains more than 600,000 distinct CDR3 sequences, approximately 15% of which appear only once. The sequencing input was memory CD4+ T cells from blood. The receptors were gathered from a female donor in good health, serving as a healthy control.

This chain links TRBV27 with TRBJ1-2; D is possibly TRBD1 (5 bases). The ends were cut back, 5 bases at V and 6 bases at J, with 16 bases in the middle. There are 14 residues in the CDR3. Germline V lookup: CDR1 MNHEY, CDR2 SMNVEV (reference sequence). The DNA of the CDR3 is TGTGCCAGCAGTCGCCAGGGAGGAGTTGATGGCTACACCTTC. It is translated as CASSRQGGVDGYTF.

This clonotype turned up a few times. The chain combines TRBV5-1 with TRBJ1-2; D is ambiguous. Germline CDR1 reads SGHRS; CDR2 reads YFSETQ. This CDR3 has 14 residues. The V gene lost 1 base and the J gene lost 4 bases, with 11 bases spanning the gap. CDR3: CASSLHQELYGYTF. CDR3 DNA sequence: TGCGCCAGCAGCTTGCACCAAGAGCTCTATGGCTACACCTTC.

This clonotype was picked up one time. A much larger clone lies a single base off, so this may be a read error. This chain uses TRBV7-2 with TRBJ2-1; possibly TRBD2 for D (5 bases). Germline CDR1 SGHTA, CDR2 FQGNSA. The V and J ends lost 3 bases and 9 bases respectively, with 18 bases between them. The CDR3 is 15 residues long. The CDR3 sequence: CASSFGQIEGGEQFF. CDR3 sequence (DNA): TGTGCCAGCAGCTTCGGGCAGATCGAGGGCGGTGAGCAGTTCTTC.

The J gene is TRBJ1-2, the V gene TRBV20-1; a weak D match, TRBD1 (5 bases). Deletions cut 4 bases from V and 2 bases from J, with 14 bases between. Germline CDR1 reads DFQATT; CDR2 reads SNEGSKA (reference sequence). The CDR3 sequence is 14 residues long. The CDR3 bases are TGCAGTGCTAAGGTTACAGGCAGGAACTATGGCTACACCTTC. This sequence encodes CSAKVTGRNYGYTF.

This clonotype was detected only a few times. This chain links TRBV7-3 with TRBJ2-1; 8 bases are shared with TRBD2. The V gene's germline CDR1 is SGHTA and CDR2 FQGTGA. V shed 4 bases, J shed 15 bases, and the junction held 8 bases outside the gene matches. The CDR3 contains 12 residues. CDR3 nucleotide sequence: TGTGCCAGCAGCTCACAAGCGGGAGTGGCGTTCTTC. It translates to CASSSQAGVAFF.

This clonotype has a count of ten or more. This chain links TRBV5-1 with TRBJ2-3; 8 bases match TRBD2. The CDR3 totals 14 residues. The V gene end was trimmed by 3 bases and the J gene end by 3 bases; junction bases not matched to a gene: 3. Germline assignment: CDR1 SGHRS and CDR2 YFSETQ. The CDR3 is CASSSGGGTDTQYF. The CDR3, as DNA: TGCGCCAGCAGCTCCGGGGGGGGGACAGATACGCAGTATTTT.

At least ten counts were recorded for this clonotype. This chain connects TRBV2 to TRBJ2-1; D remains ambiguous. The CDR3 spans 13 residues. Germline CDR1 reads SNHLY; CDR2 reads FYNNEI. The V gene lost 3 bases and the J gene lost 3 bases, with 6 bases spanning the gap. In DNA form, the CDR3 reads TGTGCCAGCAGTGAGGGTGTCTACAATGAGCAGTTCTTC. Encoded protein: CASSEGVYNEQFF.

In the case of this clonotype: This could be a read error, since a much larger clone is one nucleotide away. The chain links TRBV5-1 to TRBJ2-7, with D possibly matching TRBD1 (7 bases). The CDR3 contains 14 residues. In germline, CDR1 is SGHRS, CDR2 YFSETQ. DNA of the CDR3: TGCGCCAGCACCAGTGGGGGGACAGATTACGAGAAGTACTTC. It is translated as CASTSGGTDYEKYF.

This clonotype was found a few times. This sequence joins TRBV11-1 and TRBJ1-1; TRBD1 is a possible D gene (6 bases). This CDR3 has 15 residues. V lost 6 bases, J lost 1 base, and 15 bases lay in between. Germline CDR1 is SGHAT and CDR2 is FQDESV (reference sequence). CDR3 loop: CASRKRRQANTEAFF. The DNA for the CDR3 is TGTGCCAGCAGAAAACGCCGACAGGCGAACACTGAAGCTTTCTTT.

The sample holds many counts of this clonotype. The CDR3 DNA follows: TGCAGTACCCCTAGGCAGGGGGCCTACGAGCAGTACTTC. Its protein is CSTPRQGAYEQYF. The J gene is TRBJ2-7, the V gene TRBV20-1, with TRBD1 matching 7 bases. In germline, CDR1 is DFQATT, CDR2 SNEGSKA (reference sequence). This CDR3 has 13 residues. J gave up 2 bases and V 8 bases, and 9 bases lay outside the gene matches.

The CDR3 DNA reads as TGCAGTGCTAGTGGGGGACTATCCAGCTCCTACGAGCAGTACTTC. It is translated as CSASGGLSSSYEQYF. The V and J genes are TRBV20-1 and TRBJ2-7; TRBD2 aligns across 7 bases. The CDR3 extends over 15 amino acids. The V gene end was trimmed by 3 bases and the J gene end by 0 bases; junction bases not matched to a gene: 8. Per the germline V gene, CDR1 is DFQATT and CDR2 is SNEGSKA (reference sequence).

V usage is TRBV9 and J usage is TRBJ2-2; TRBD2 matches at 13 bases. V lost 5 bases and J lost 6; bases outside the gene matches: 7. This CDR3 is 16 amino acids long. Per the germline V gene, CDR1 is SGDLS and CDR2 is YYNGEE. The CDR3 here is CASSAGTSGAAGELFF. CDR3 bases: TGTGCCAGCAGTGCCGGGACTAGCGGGGCCGCCGGGGAGCTGTTTTTT.

The chain has TRBV7-7 and TRBJ1-4; possible D gene TRBD1, 6 bases. Trimming pared 3 bases from V and 4 bases from J, leaving 12 bases between. CDR1 is SSHAT and CDR2 is FNYEAQ in the germline V gene (reference sequence). CDR3 length: 15 residues. Here the CDR3 DNA reads TGTGCCAGCAGCTTCGGTGGGGGCCGTAATGAAAAACTGTTTTTT. Its translation: CASSFGGGRNEKLFF. The variable domain in full, with the rest retrieved from reference TRBV7-7 and TRBJ1-4, is GAGVSQSPRYKVTKRGQDVTLRCDPISSHATLYWYQQALGQGPEFLTYFNYEAQPDKSGLPSDRFSAERPEGSISTLTIQRTEQRDSAMYRCASSFGGGRNEKLFFGSGTQLSVL.

This clonotype occurred a few times. The V gene is TRBV7-8, the J gene TRBJ1-2; unclear D gene. Trimming cost V 5 bases and J 4 bases, with 17 bases left between them. This CDR3 has 15 amino acids. Germline lookup yields CDR1 SGHVS and CDR2 FQNEAQ. This CDR3 is CASSPRSAFLYGYTF. The CDR3 DNA reads TGTGCCAGCAGCCCCCGTTCAGCCTTCCTCTATGGCTACACCTTC.

This clonotype was seen a few times. V and J are TRBV6-4 and TRBJ2-2; no clear D gene. This CDR3 has 14 residues. The V gene lost 2 bases and the J gene lost 4 bases, with 8 bases spanning the gap. CDR1 and CDR2 (germline): MRHNA, SNTAGT. In DNA form, the CDR3 reads TGTGCCAGCAGTGACCGTTCGGGCACCGGGGAGCTGTTTTTT. Translating it yields CASSDRSGTGELFF.

This clonotype was seen a few times. This chain joins TRBV5-6 and TRBJ2-1; 10 nucleotides match TRBD1. Germline V lookup: CDR1 SGHDT, CDR2 YYEEEE. The CDR3 is 15 amino acids. Trimming cost V 1 base and J 6 bases; bases outside gene matches: 4. CDR3 in DNA: TGTGCCAGCAGCTTGTTGGACAGGGGGGCCAATGAGCAGTTCTTC. Amino acids: CASSLLDRGANEQFF.

J is TRBJ2-3 and V is TRBV7-2; TRBD2 aligns across 11 bases. Trimming took 4 bases from V and 1 from J; bases not matched to a gene: 10. This CDR3 spans 18 amino acids. The germline V gene has CDR1 SGHTA and CDR2 FQGNSA. The CDR3 protein is CASSSIPLLAGGTDTQYF. The CDR3 DNA follows: TGTGCCAGCAGCTCCATACCCCTACTAGCGGGAGGCACAGATACGCAGTATTTT.

This clonotype was detected ten times or more. This chain links TRBV7-6 with TRBJ2-3; D is undetermined. This CDR3 comprises 12 residues. V was trimmed by 5 bases and J by 5 bases, leaving 8 bases between them. Germline values: CDR1 SGHVS, CDR2 FNYEAQ. In DNA form, the CDR3 reads TGTGCCAGCAGCGCCTCATTAGATACGCAGTATTTT. Translation gives CASSASLDTQYF. The full variable domain, its missing parts supplied by reference TRBV7-6 and TRBJ2-3, is GAGVSQSPRYKVTKRGQDVALRCDPISGHVSLYWYRQALGQGPEFLTYFNYEAQQDKSGLPNDRFSAERPEGSISTLTIQRTEQRDSAMYRCASSASLDTQYFGPGTRLTVL.

Comment on this clonotype: Mismatch with germline at one junction end may stem from a read error. The chain carries TRBV18 and TRBJ2-1, with D maybe TRBD1 (6 bases). This CDR3 is built from 15 residues. Germline V gene data show CDR1 as KGHSH and CDR2 as LQKENI. The CDR3 loop reads CANSPPVGAPNEQFF. CDR3 in DNA: TGTGCCAACTCACCCCCCGTGGGGGCACCGAATGAGCAGTTCTTC.

A few counts support this clonotype. The J gene is TRBJ1-6, the V gene TRBV27; D gene ambiguous. The V and J ends lost 4 bases and 9 bases respectively, with 7 bases between them. Germline V CDR1 and CDR2: MNHEY, SMNVEV (reference sequence). This CDR3 has 12 residues. CDR3 sequence: CASSSGPSPLHF. Written as DNA, the CDR3 is TGTGCCAGCAGTTCCGGGCCTTCACCCCTCCACTTT.

This clonotype was seen repeatedly, ten times or more. The V and J genes are TRBV27 and TRBJ2-1, with 10 positions matching TRBD2. This CDR3 comprises 18 residues. Looked up from germline, CDR1 is MNHEY and CDR2 is SMNVEV (reference sequence). The V and J ends lost 2 bases and 8 bases, in that order; junction bases with no gene match: 15. The CDR3 protein is CASSLKPPLSGGAYEQFF. DNA for the CDR3: TGTGCCAGCAGTTTAAAGCCCCCTTTAAGCGGGGGGGCCTATGAGCAGTTCTTC.

Notes on this clonotype: A much bigger clone sits one base away, suggesting this may be a read error. The genes are TRBV7-3 and TRBJ2-1; 8 bases map to TRBD2. The V segment lost 5 bases and the J segment 6 bases; nucleotides outside the gene matches: 12. Germline-derived CDR1 and CDR2 are SGHTA and FQGTGA. The CDR3 runs 16 residues. The CDR3 is CASSAPGLVAGNEQFF. The CDR3 DNA reads TGTGCCAGCAGCGCACCGGGACTAGTAGCGGGCAATGAGCAGTTCTTC. Combining the CDR3 with reference TRBV7-3 and TRBJ2-1 gives the whole variable domain GAGVSQTPSNKVTEKGKYVELRCDPISGHTALYWYRQSLGQGPEFLIYFQGTGAADDSGLPNDRFFAVRPEGSVSTLKIQRTERGDSAVYLCASSAPGLVAGNEQFFGPGTRLTVL.

This clonotype was detected a few times. The J gene is TRBJ2-1, the V gene TRBV11-1; TRBD1 aligns across 9 bases. Germline loops: CDR1 SGHAT, CDR2 FQDESV (reference sequence). CDR3 length: 16 residues. With 4 bases clipped from V and 10 bases from J, the junction kept 14 bases outside the gene matches. The CDR3 protein is CASSSLGTGLGKEQFF. The CDR3 region has the DNA TGTGCCAGCAGCTCACTAGGGACAGGGCTCGGCAAGGAGCAGTTCTTC.

The genes are TRBV6-2 or TRBV6-3 and TRBJ2-5; unclear D gene. The germline gives CDR1 MNHEY, CDR2 SVGEGT. Deletions cut 5 bases from V and 5 bases from J, with 6 bases between. The CDR3 spans 11 residues. The CDR3 loop is CASSRMETQYF. The CDR3, as DNA: TGTGCCAGCAGTCGAATGGAGACCCAGTACTTC.

This clonotype was found a few times. The chain combines TRBV7-2 with TRBJ2-5; 14 positions match TRBD2. The junction had 6 bases not matched to a gene; V was cut back by 5 bases and J by 4 bases. In germline, CDR1 is SGHTA, CDR2 FQGNSA. The CDR3 runs to 16 residues. Here the CDR3 DNA reads TGTGCCAGCAGCATTTCCGGGACTAGCGGGAGAGAGACCCAGTACTTC. It yields the protein CASSISGTSGRETQYF.

The table lists this clonotype with a few counts. The chain uses TRBV5-1 and TRBJ1-1, with D maybe TRBD1 (6 bases). CDR1 is SGHRS, CDR2 YFSETQ, per germline. This CDR3 has 14 residues. V lost 2 bases to trimming and J lost 4 bases, with 12 bases between them. The CDR3 nucleotides read TGCGCCAGCAGCTTTACAGGGTCGGCCACTGAAGCTTTCTTT. Translating gives CASSFTGSATEAFF.

This clonotype was seen a few times. The J gene is TRBJ2-5, the V gene TRBV20-1; D gene ambiguous. Germline values: CDR1 DFQATT, CDR2 SNEGSKA (reference sequence). CDR3 length equals 14 residues. V was clipped by 0 bases and J by 5 bases, with 13 bases between them. DNA of the CDR3: TGCAGTGCTAGAGACTATGGCGGTTCGGAGACCCAGTACTTC. It yields the protein CSARDYGGSETQYF.

The genes are TRBV6-5 and TRBJ2-5; D ambiguous. CDR1 MNHEY and CDR2 SVGAGI come from the germline V gene. The V end was cut by 2 bases, the J end by 0 bases, with 10 bases between. The CDR3 runs 15 residues. The DNA of the CDR3 is TGTGCCAGCAGTTACGGGTATCATTACCAAGAGACCCAGTACTTC. This gives the protein CASSYGYHYQETQYF.

This rearrangement joins TRBV7-2 to TRBJ2-6, with D tentatively TRBD1 (8 bases). The CDR3 has 16 residues. V lost 4 bases and J 3 bases, leaving 13 bases between the germline ends. From germline, CDR1 is SGHTA and CDR2 FQGNSA. For the CDR3, the DNA is TGTGCCAGCAGCTACAGGGGGGGTGTTGGGGCCAACGTCCTGACTTTC. It is translated as CASSYRGGVGANVLTF.

The chain combines TRBV7-8 with TRBJ1-4, with D perhaps matching TRBD1 (5 bases). V was trimmed by 1 base and J by 6 bases, leaving 12 bases between them. The CDR3 runs 15 residues. Looked up from germline, CDR1 is SGHVS and CDR2 is FQNEAQ. The CDR3 spells CASSLVGGIHEKLFF. DNA of the CDR3: TGTGCCAGCAGCTTAGTCGGGGGAATCCATGAAAAACTGTTTTTT.